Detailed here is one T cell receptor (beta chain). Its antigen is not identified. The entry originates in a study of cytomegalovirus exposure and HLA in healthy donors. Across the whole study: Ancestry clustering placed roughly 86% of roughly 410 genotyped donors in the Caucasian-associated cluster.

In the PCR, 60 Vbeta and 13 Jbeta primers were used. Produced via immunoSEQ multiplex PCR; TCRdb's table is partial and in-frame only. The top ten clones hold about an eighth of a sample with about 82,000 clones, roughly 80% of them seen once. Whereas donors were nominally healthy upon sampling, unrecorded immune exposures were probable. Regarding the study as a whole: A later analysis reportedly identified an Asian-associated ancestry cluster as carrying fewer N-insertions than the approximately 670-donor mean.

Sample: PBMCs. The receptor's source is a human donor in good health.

This CDR3 is CSVLGLRLNEQFF. CDR3 DNA: TGCAGCGTTCTGGGACTACGTCTAAATGAGCAGTTCTTC. The chain couples TRBV29-1 to TRBJ2-1; 7 bases are shared with TRBD2. V lost 5 bases and J lost 7; bases outside the gene matches: 8. This CDR3 is 13 amino acids long. Germline-derived CDR1 and CDR2 are SQVTM and ANQGSEA.